This TCR beta chain was sequenced for a study of Tregs in tolerant kidney transplant recipients (dated by TCRdb to the late 2010s). At the level of the whole study: The transplants used related donors with nonmyeloablative bone marrow transplantation, and mixed chimerism in the human trials was transient. The study applied TCRbeta sequencing to find donor-specific regulatory T cells before combined kidney and bone marrow transplantation and then followed those same cells after transplant. Paper-wide results and their limitations: Expanding Tregs with activated donor B cells appeared to identify the most biologically relevant and donor-specific TCRbeta repertoire. Donor-specific Treg expansion was found to exceed global Treg expansion in tolerant patients, suggesting antigen-driven rather than nonspecific expansion. For some patients, the PCR primers changed as time went on, which meant samples from those patients could not be compared with one another at the nucleotide level. The study was limited by small patient numbers, and the findings need validation in larger populations and under other immunosuppression protocols. Biological reproducibility was not directly addressed, though technical replication error appeared minimal.

The junction carries 6 bases between V and J, which are trimmed by 2 bases and 4 bases respectively. Via the germline V gene, CDR1 is SNHLY and CDR2 FYNNEI. The CDR3 sequence holds 13 residues, the cysteine and phenylalanine included. The DNA shown is the 39-base CDR3, in frame from base 1. To note about this clone: Its specific antigen is unknown. Within one base of it there is no much larger clone, and no base qualities were kept.

For TCRbeta CDR3 sequencing, genomic DNA was extracted from sorted cells using the QIAGEN DNeasy Blood and Tissue Kit. High-throughput TCRbeta CDR3 sequencing, including PCR amplification with bias correction and internal controls, was performed commercially through immunoSEQ. Concerning the study's data processing: A unique productive TCRbeta sequence was defined by the CDR3 nucleotide sequence when primers matched, and otherwise by the CDR3 amino acid sequence together with the Vbeta and Jbeta genes. To correct sorting error, sequences shared between sorted populations at a frequency ratio of 2:1 or less were removed; the rest were assigned to the higher population. A sequence was defined as donor-reactive if the sequence was expanded at least 5-fold in CFSE-low cells compared with unstimulated cells and had a frequency of at least 0.01% in CFSE-low cells. Jensen-Shannon divergence calculated on the top 100 TCRbeta sequences ranked by frequency was used to measure repertoire divergence. For samples with multiple sequencing runs, sorting error was corrected in each run separately before the runs were combined. TCRdb stores this immuneACCESS table with in-frame sequences only. Part of the clones is absent; in the studies checked, under half of the shortfall reflects unresolved V genes, and no reason is known for the rest. V, J and clone size are taken as reported in that table, and D and trimming were inferred from the DNA itself. The sample table shows some 55,000 clones, and approximately 85% are seen once. The ten largest clones take up about 2% of the sample.

Taken with the paper, the label for time point translates to: blood sample drawn before combined kidney and bone marrow transplant. Unstimulated Tregs (CD4+CD25+CD127-), CD4+ non-Tregs (CD4+CD25-), CD4 and CD8 cells were FACS-sorted from thawed PBMCs. Prior to Treg sorting, thawed PBMCs were rested overnight at 37 degrees C with roughly 200 IU/ml IL-2. Patients were several combined kidney and bone marrow transplant recipients from the ITN036ST trial, and only these trial subjects had samples available. Healthy control blood was processed to PBMCs with a Ficoll density gradient and then cryopreserved, whereas patient PBMCs were collected both before and after transplant.

Here the chain combines TRBV2 and TRBJ1-3, with the D gene call left open. This clonotype originated in a human donor who received a combined kidney and bone marrow transplant. The sample was Tregs from blood, taken before the transplant. The nucleotide sequence is TGTGCCAGCAGTGAAATGGGGGGAAACACCATATATTTT. This encodes CASSEMGGNTIYF.